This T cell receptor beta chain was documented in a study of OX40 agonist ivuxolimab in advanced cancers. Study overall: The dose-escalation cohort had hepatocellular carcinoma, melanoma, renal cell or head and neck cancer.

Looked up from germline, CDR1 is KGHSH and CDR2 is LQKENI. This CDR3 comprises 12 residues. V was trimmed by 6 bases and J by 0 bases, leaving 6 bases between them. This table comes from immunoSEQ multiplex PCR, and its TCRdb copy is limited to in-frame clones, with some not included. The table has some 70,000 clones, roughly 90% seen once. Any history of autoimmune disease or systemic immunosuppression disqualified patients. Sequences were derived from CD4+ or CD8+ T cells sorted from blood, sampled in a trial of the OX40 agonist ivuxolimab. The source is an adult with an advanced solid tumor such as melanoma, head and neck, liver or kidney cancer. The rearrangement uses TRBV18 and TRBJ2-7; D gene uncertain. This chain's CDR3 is CASSPVSYEQYF. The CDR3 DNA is TGTGCCAGCTCCCCCGTCTCCTACGAGCAGTACTTC. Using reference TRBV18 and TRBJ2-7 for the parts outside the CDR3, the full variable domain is NAGVMQNPRHLVRRRGQEARLRCSPMKGHSHVYWYRQLPEEGLKFMVYLQKENIIDESGMPKERFSAEFPKEGPSILRIQQVVRGDSAAYFCASSPVSYEQYFGPGTRLTVT.